Included here is one TCR beta chain sequence, with context. Other DNA sequences in this specimen translate into the identical CDR3. Trimming cost V 6 bases and J 2 bases, with 4 bases left between them. This CDR3 has 11 residues. Per germline, CDR1 SNHLY and CDR2 FYNNEI. In the original analysis: Estimation of nucleated cell counts relied on the amplification of reference gene primers. Produced via immunoSEQ multiplex PCR; TCRdb's table is partial and in-frame only. D and trimming come from the DNA, and the V and J calls and clone size come from that table. The sample yields approximately 150,000 clones, over 70% seen once. The entry originates in a study of blood T cell repertoires in COVID-19. The overall study: Samples taken during acute and convalescent COVID-19 were collected in the United States, Italy and Spain. The cDNA or gDNA used as material had been derived from T cells, B-cell-depleted T cells, or PBMCs.

The chain is built from TRBV2 and TRBJ1-1; no clear D. Specimen: peripheral blood. The sequence came from a woman in her 70s who had recovered from COVID-19. The CDR3 sequence is CASSLNTEAFF. The CDR3 DNA is TGTGCCAGCAGCCTTAACACTGAAGCTTTCTTT.